The T cell receptor (beta chain) under discussion was sequenced for a study of a mutant IDH1 vaccine in newly diagnosed glioma. Across the study: The treated group averaged 40.4 years old and was 62.5% male, about 40% female. Patients were pretreated with radiotherapy, temozolomide, or both, mostly both. Study results and limitations: A vaccine-induced immune response developed in roughly 93% of the patients.

Regarding time point: week 5, during vaccination. Doses comprised 300 ug of mutant IDH1 20-mer peptide each, plus topical imiquimod. TCRdb's table, derived via immunoSEQ multiplex PCR, lists solely in-frame clones and lacks some. The data show some 35,000 clones, roughly 79% seen once. Notes on this clone: Its target is unknown.

This sequence was found in a man aged 45-65 years with glioma. The sample here was PBMCs, taken from a glioma patient whose treatment included an IDH1 peptide vaccine.

For the CDR3, the DNA is TGTGCCCACATTCCGGACAGCACCTACAATGAGCAGTTCTTC. Amino acid sequence: CAHIPDSTYNEQFF. J is TRBJ2-1 and V is TRBV7-9; tentative D call: TRBD1 (6 bases). This CDR3 comprises 14 residues. Germline CDR1 reads SEHNR; CDR2 reads FQNEAQ (reference sequence). The V and J ends lost 11 bases and 2 bases respectively, with 16 bases between them.